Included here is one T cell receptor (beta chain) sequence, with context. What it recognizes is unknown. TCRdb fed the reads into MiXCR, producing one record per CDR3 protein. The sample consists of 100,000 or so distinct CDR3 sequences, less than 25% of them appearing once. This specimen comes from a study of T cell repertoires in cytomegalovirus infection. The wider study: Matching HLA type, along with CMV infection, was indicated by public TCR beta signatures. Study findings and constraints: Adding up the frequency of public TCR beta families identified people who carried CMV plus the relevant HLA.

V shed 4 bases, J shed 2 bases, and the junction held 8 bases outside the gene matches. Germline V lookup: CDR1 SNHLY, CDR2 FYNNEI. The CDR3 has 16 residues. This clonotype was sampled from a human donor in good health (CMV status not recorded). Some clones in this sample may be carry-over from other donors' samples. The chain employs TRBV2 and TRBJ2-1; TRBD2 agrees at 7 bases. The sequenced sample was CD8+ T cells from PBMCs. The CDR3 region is CASSVPSSGAYNEQFF. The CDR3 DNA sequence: TGTGCCAGCAGTGTTCCCTCCAGCGGGGCCTACAATGAGCAGTTCTTC.